This TCR beta chain was recorded in a study of blood T cell repertoires in COVID-19. Study in general: Acute and convalescent COVID-19 samples came from the United States, Italy and Spain. PBMCs, B-cell-depleted T cells, or T cells provided the cDNA or gDNA that made up the material.

Produced via immunoSEQ multiplex PCR; TCRdb's table is partial and in-frame only. The sample holds about 49,000 clones, approximately 85% seen once. This CDR3 spans 13 amino acids. Germline CDR1 is SNHLY and CDR2 is FYNNEI. The V gene lost 5 bases and the J gene lost 10 bases, with 17 bases spanning the gap. Sequences were obtained from peripheral blood. This sequence joins TRBV2 and TRBJ2-5; a possible D gene is TRBD1 (5 bases). The TCR was taken from a human donor in a cohort sampled during active COVID-19. The CDR3 is CASSSGAFLRQYF. The DNA for the CDR3 is TGTGCCAGCAGTAGTGGGGCCTTCCTACGCCAGTACTTC.